The clone carrying this TCR beta chain is termed medium-sized (0.01 to 0.1%). This sample includes further DNA sequences coding for the same CDR3. Thyroid surgery was preceded by no treatment in any patient. The sample originates from a study of metastatic and nonmetastatic thyroid tumors. The wider study: Repertoire data that came from the blood and tumor or nodule tissue of malignant and benign thyroid patients were compared.

V lost 8 bases, J lost 5 bases, and 8 bases lay in between. The CDR3 length is 11 residues. Germline V CDR1 and CDR2: LNHDA, SQIVND (reference sequence). MiXCR reprocessed the PCR reads for TCRdb. The table records about 14,000 clones, approximately 25% of them present only once. This chain joins TRBV19 and TRBJ2-3; D gene ambiguous. Sequencing was performed on tumor tissue. The source of this sequence is a female donor with papillary thyroid cancer or a benign thyroid nodule (not recorded which). Some clones in this sample may be carry-over from other donors' samples. The CDR3 DNA reads as TGTGCCAGTCGACTCGGAGATACGCAGTATTTT. It translates to CASRLGDTQYF.